A selection of T cell receptor beta chains follows, all from one sample in a study of CD8+ T cells in alopecia areata. Method: immunoSEQ multiplex PCR; TCRdb's copy keeps in-frame clones and lacks some. Of nearly 110,000 clones listed, around 83% are singletons. The sequencing used CD8+ T cells sorted from blood, collected at week 24, from a patient treated with tofacitinib. Receptor source: a human donor with alopecia areata. Both conserved end residues are trimmed from each CDR3. The D gene is left open where the match is weak.

J: TRBJ2-1
V: TRBV7-8
D: .
CDR3: ASSLSILSYNEQF

J: TRBJ2-1
V: TRBV5-6
D: .
CDR3: ASSFSSGGRGSYNEQF

J: TRBJ2-1
V: TRBV6-5
D: .
CDR3: ASSYQGVTNEQF

J: TRBJ1-1
V: TRBV29-1
D: .
CDR3: SIFGGRNTEAF

J: TRBJ2-1
V: TRBV4-1
D: TRBD1
CDR3: ASSSRTGGSYNEQF

J: TRBJ2-1
V: TRBV29-1
D: .
CDR3: SVETYSSYNEQF

J: TRBJ2-7
V: TRBV14
D: TRBD2
CDR3: ASSQEGRASGVAKQY

J: TRBJ2-6
V: TRBV9
D: .
CDR3: ASSVHSLSGANVLT

J: TRBJ2-7
V: TRBV7-9
D: .
CDR3: ASSPPRESEQY

J: TRBJ2-3
V: TRBV27
D: TRBD2
CDR3: ASRVTSGGESDTQY

J: TRBJ2-5
V: TRBV7-9
D: .
CDR3: ASSPWETQY

J: TRBJ2-1
V: TRBV29-1
D: TRBD2
CDR3: SVEGTSGGSYNEQF

J: TRBJ2-3
V: TRBV7-2
D: .
CDR3: ASSPVGGRGGLTDTQY

J: TRBJ2-3
V: TRBV30
D: .
CDR3: AWSVLNRWADTQY

J: TRBJ2-5
V: TRBV4-1
D: TRBD2
CDR3: ASRPPGLGETQY

J: TRBJ2-7
V: TRBV6-6
D: .
CDR3: ASSSGSYEQY

J: TRBJ2-7
V: TRBV5-1
D: TRBD1
CDR3: ASSSGTAVYEQY

J: TRBJ2-7
V: TRBV4-1
D: .
CDR3: ASSQVGAVGEQY

J: TRBJ2-4
V: TRBV13
D: .
CDR3: ASSPETGEGNIQY

J: TRBJ2-5
V: TRBV27
D: TRBD1
CDR3: ASSIGQGRTQY

J: TRBJ2-6
V: TRBV7-6
D: .
CDR3: ASSHNSDSGANVLT

J: TRBJ2-1
V: TRBV11-1
D: .
CDR3: ASSLRTRPYNEQF

J: TRBJ1-1
V: TRBV5-4
D: .
CDR3: ASSPSGLNTEAF

J: TRBJ2-3
V: TRBV6-6
D: .
CDR3: ASSYSISTDTQY

J: TRBJ2-2
V: TRBV2
D: .
CDR3: ASRPGASTGELF

J: TRBJ2-6
V: TRBV14
D: .
CDR3: ASSQDFPRTGANVLT

J: TRBJ2-6
V: TRBV4-1
D: TRBD1
CDR3: ASSHPRRGTDSGANVLT

J: TRBJ1-1
V: TRBV27
D: .
CDR3: ASSSSPGGSSEAF

J: TRBJ2-7
V: TRBV28
D: .
CDR3: ASSLNRAYEQY

J: TRBJ2-7
V: TRBV4-1
D: TRBD1
CDR3: ASSQLQGEGQY

J: TRBJ1-1
V: TRBV14
D: .
CDR3: ASSHQGGTEAF

J: TRBJ2-5
V: TRBV6-5
D: TRBD2
CDR3: ASSYGLAGAEGTQY

J: TRBJ1-6
V: TRBV11-2
D: .
CDR3: ASSLGGRNSPLH

J: TRBJ2-5
V: TRBV29-1
D: .
CDR3: SVEDRWGQY

J: TRBJ1-1
V: TRBV5-6
D: .
CDR3: ASSLASFRTEAF

J: TRBJ1-2
V: TRBV29-1
D: TRBD1
CDR3: SVEDGGQGAPDYGYT

J: TRBJ2-1
V: TRBV4-2
D: TRBD2
CDR3: ASSLGLRTSGYNEQF

J: TRBJ1-2
V: TRBV6-1
D: .
CDR3: ASSELSGFGYT

J: TRBJ1-1
V: TRBV27
D: .
CDR3: ASSTSRSSEAF

J: TRBJ1-2
V: TRBV4-1
D: .
CDR3: ASSLPGNYGYT

J: TRBJ1-6
V: TRBV5-1
D: .
CDR3: ASSLVQGRPLH

J: TRBJ1-1
V: TRBV10-3
D: .
CDR3: AISESRGRNTEAF

J: TRBJ2-7
V: TRBV7-9
D: .
CDR3: ASSLVFGTYTYEQY

J: TRBJ2-7
V: TRBV6-5
D: .
CDR3: ASSYTSGSDEQY

J: TRBJ2-3
V: TRBV30
D: TRBD1
CDR3: AWSTGVGTDTQY

J: TRBJ1-1
V: TRBV9
D: .
CDR3: ASSGDEAF

J: TRBJ2-5
V: TRBV4-1
D: TRBD2
CDR3: ASSQGTSLRETQY

J: TRBJ2-7
V: TRBV19
D: .
CDR3: ASSRRVSYEQY